This T cell receptor beta chain was sequenced in a study of memory CD4+ T cells and cytomegalovirus serostatus. At the level of the study: Donors were healthy Belgian adults, under ten CMV seropositive and 24 seronegative. General study findings and limits: CMV serostatus prediction reached median AUC 0.95, or 0.91 with US-trained model.

Per the authors' pipeline: After removing out-of-frame reads, around 2.2 million distinct TCRbeta sequences remained. Clones were sequenced by immunoSEQ multiplex PCR, and TCRdb holds only the in-frame ones, with some missing. From that table come the V and J calls and clone size; the DNA was used to work out D and trimming. The table has about 82,000 clones, around 80% seen once. Concerning this clone: Its antigen is currently unknown.

Single viable CD3+CD4+CD8-CD45RO+ cells were sorted as the memory CD4+ T cells. Serostatus was set by detecting CMV pp150, pp28, p38, p52 IgG. Germline V gene lookup returns CDR1 SEHNR and CDR2 FQNEAQ (reference sequence). V dropped 11 bases and J dropped 2; count of bases not matched to a gene: 8. The CDR3 loop spans 14 amino acids. This chain links TRBV7-9 with TRBJ2-2; TRBD1 aligns across 7 bases. The source material was memory CD4+ T cells from blood. The TCR originated in an adult in good health and CMV-seronegative. The CDR3 bases are TGTGCCGGACGACAGGGTAGCAACACCGGGGAGCTGTTTTTT. Translating gives CAGRQGSNTGELFF.